The entry that follows covers one T cell receptor (beta chain) sequence. Its antigen is not known. This CDR3 comprises 13 residues. From germline, CDR1 is MNHEY and CDR2 SMNVEV (reference sequence). The ends were cut back, 6 bases at V and 3 bases at J, with 12 bases in the middle. Primed by a sample-barcoded 5' primer and a J-beta primer mix, a second PCR proceeded for 7 to 11 cycles. MiXCR, run by TCRdb on the 5' RACE reads, gives a single entry per CDR3 protein. The sample records 850,000 or so distinct CDR3 sequences, roughly 26% being singletons. The sample comes from a study of blood T cells in healthy people across ages. Overall study: Capture by template switching was about one barcoded beta molecule per two T cells.

Study outcomes and limitations: For the donors, CMV status was unknown and possibly confounded expanded clonotype changes. Roughly linear age-related decline in beta diversity appeared, significant by age around 40.

This receptor was identified in a woman aged 80 or older in good health. Sequencing was done on a sample of blood. This chain uses TRBV27 with TRBJ2-7; TRBD1 or TRBD2 may be the D gene (5 bases each). Written as DNA, the CDR3 is TGTGCCAGCAGCTTCGGGGCCCTCTACGAGCAGTACTTC. Protein sequence: CASSFGALYEQYF.